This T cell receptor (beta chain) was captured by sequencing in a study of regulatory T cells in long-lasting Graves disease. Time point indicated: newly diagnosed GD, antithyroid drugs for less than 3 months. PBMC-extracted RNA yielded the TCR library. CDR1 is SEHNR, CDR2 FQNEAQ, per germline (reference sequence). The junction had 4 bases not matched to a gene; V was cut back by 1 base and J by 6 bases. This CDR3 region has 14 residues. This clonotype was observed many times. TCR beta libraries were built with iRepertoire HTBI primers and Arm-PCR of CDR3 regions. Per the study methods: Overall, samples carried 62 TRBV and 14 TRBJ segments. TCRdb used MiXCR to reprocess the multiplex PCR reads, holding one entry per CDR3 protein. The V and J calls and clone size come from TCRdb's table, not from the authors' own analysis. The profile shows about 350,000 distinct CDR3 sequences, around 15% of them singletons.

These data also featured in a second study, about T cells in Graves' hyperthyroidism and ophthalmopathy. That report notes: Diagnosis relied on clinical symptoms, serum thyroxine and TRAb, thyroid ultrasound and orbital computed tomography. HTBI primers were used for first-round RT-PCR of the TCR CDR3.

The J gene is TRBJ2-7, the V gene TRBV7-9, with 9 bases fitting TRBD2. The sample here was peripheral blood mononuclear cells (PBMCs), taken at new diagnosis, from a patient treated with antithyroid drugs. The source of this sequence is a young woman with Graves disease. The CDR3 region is CASSLVAGEAEQYF. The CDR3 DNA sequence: TGTGCCAGCAGCTTAGTAGCGGGAGAAGCCGAGCAGTACTTC.